This TCR beta chain was sequenced during a study of vaccination effects on CD4 cells after COVID-19. Note on this clone: Its antigen is still unknown.

Trimming shortened V by 1 base and J by 4 bases, and 13 bases separated the two germline ends. The length of the CDR3 is 16 residues. The germline V gene has CDR1 MGHRA and CDR2 YSYEKL. The method was immunoSEQ multiplex PCR; TCRdb's version includes in-frame clones alone and lacks a portion of them. The sample carries about 60,000 clones, roughly four fifths recorded once. In the ViraFEST assay, antigen-specific CD4+ clonotypes were identified by expansion after peptide-pool stimulation. It was after nine to ten days of culture that CD4+ T cells were isolated. The source was CD4+ T cells from PBMCs cultured with HCoV-229E spike peptides, collected before COVID-19 vaccination. This sequence originates from a human donor who received a COVID-19 vaccine. V is TRBV4-1 and J is TRBJ2-2; tentatively, D is TRBD2 (6 bases). CDR3 amino acids: CASSQGRGMVTGELFF. In DNA, the CDR3 is TGCGCCAGCAGCCAAGGGAGGGGCATGGTCACCGGGGAGCTGTTTTTT.